This T cell receptor (beta chain) emerged from a study of T cell responses to AZD1222 COVID-19 vaccine (dated by TCRdb to the early 2020s). Regarding the complete study: A total of just over 230 trial participants underwent TCR sequencing, of whom under 220 had received two doses of AZD1222 and roughly 26 had received two doses of the MenACWY control vaccine. Enrollment into the trials was organized by age into subgroups of 18-55, 56-69 and 70-plus years, and those subgroups contained around 150, 28 and 57 TCR-sequenced participants, respectively. Results and caveats for the whole study, not just this receptor: Participants were mostly white British and included more females than males, and it was suggested by the authors that clonal diversity may have been underestimated. No day 14 peak-response samples were available, so repertoires were characterized only after the peak T cell response. CD4 TCRs associated with the vaccine covered the entire spike protein, and the dominant responses were in regions 160-218 and 743-854. A significant rise in spike-specific TCR breadth and depth was observed after two AZD1222 doses relative to day 0 and relative to MenACWY recipients. Conclusions about previously exposed vaccinees are limited, since just a handful of AZD1222 recipients were seropositive for SARS-CoV-2 at baseline. Reportedly, almost half of the unique spike-specific TCRs recognized epitopes lying outside the regions that are mutated in the B.1.351 and B.1.1.7 variants. In the small 56-69-year group, the increase in depth fell short of significance, most likely because of low power.

Per the publication, the time point label means: about 28 days (+/-7) after the second vaccine dose. AZD1222 recipients whose second dose came at about 4 weeks and those whose second dose came at about 12 weeks were combined into one group, since spike-specific TCR depth and breadth did not differ between the two schedules. Vaccinee samples came from UK trials COV001 and COV002, including a single-blind randomized controlled phase 2/3 trial of AZD1222 (ChAdOx1 nCoV-19) in healthy adults. For TCRbeta chain sequencing, PBMC samples from trial participants were taken at day 0 and at day 28 after the second dose. The CDR3 regions of human TCRbeta chains were analyzed by immunosequencing. Regarding the original processing steps: Repertoire TCRs were matched against a reference library of SARS-CoV-2-specific TCRs generated with the MIRA antigen-specificity platform. Breadth was defined as the fraction of unique TCRs that were SARS-CoV-2-associated, and depth was defined as the fraction of total T cells that were SARS-CoV-2-associated. Using the MIRA data, each spike-specific TCR was assigned both to the spike region to which the TCR was reactive and to a CD4 or CD8 class. Log10-transformed breadth and depth values were compared by one-way ANOVA with Sidak's multiple comparisons tests. TCRdb obtained this table from immuneACCESS and retained in-frame rearrangements with V and J assigned. These tables miss some clones; where compared with another copy, unresolved V genes account for less than half of the shortfall, and the remainder is unexplained. V and J calls and clone size are given by that table; D and trimming were obtained from the DNA. The sample includes 140,000 to 150,000 clones, with approximately 91% observed a single time. In total, the top ten clones hold about 1.8% of the sample.

Inclusive of the bounding cysteine and phenylalanine, the CDR3 is 17 residues long. The DNA shown is the 51-base CDR3, in frame from base 1. Taken from the germline V gene, the CDR1 and CDR2 loops are SGHRS and YFSETQ. Trimming takes 4 bases from V and 0 bases from J, and the germline ends sit 17 bases apart. As for this clone: This clone's antigen is unknown. Nothing much larger sits one base from this clone, and base qualities are not available.

The clonotype was recovered from an adult who received the AZD1222 COVID-19 vaccine. The specimen was peripheral blood, collected 28 days after the second AZD1222 dose. Here the chain combines TRBV5-1 and TRBJ2-1, with a tentative D gene TRBD1 over 5 matching bases. At the DNA level, the sequence is TGCGCCAGCAGCCGGCAGCAGGGCTTGAGCTCCTACAATGAGCAGTTCTTC. This yields the protein CASSRQQGLSSYNEQFF.